These 28 T cell receptor beta chains came from one sample sequenced in a study of blood T cell repertoires in COVID-19. Libraries were prepared by immunoSEQ multiplex PCR; TCRdb keeps only in-frame clonotypes and omits some of them. The data show some 150,000 clones, over 75% seen once. Sequencing was carried out using peripheral blood. Receptors originate from a man in his 60s with active or convalescent COVID-19.

J is TRBJ2-7 and V is TRBV28, with D hard to call. The germline V gene has CDR1 MDHEN and CDR2 SYDVKM. With 2 bases removed from V and 5 bases from J, the gap between germline ends came to 16 bases. The CDR3 has 15 amino acids. The DNA for the CDR3 is TGTGCCAGCAGTTTAGATCTCTCGAGGTCCCACGAGCAGTACTTC. Its protein product is CASSLDLSRSHEQYF.

As DNA, the CDR3 is TGTGCCAGTAGTATCCTGGGACAGGGGGCCGGCGGGGAGCTGTTTTTT. It is translated as CASSILGQGAGGELFF. This sequence joins TRBV19 and TRBJ2-2, with 12 bases lining up with TRBD1. Trimming at V came to 3 bases and at J to 7 bases, leaving 6 bases not matched to a gene. This CDR3 comprises 16 residues. Germline V lookup: CDR1 LNHDA, CDR2 SQIVND (reference sequence).

The rearrangement uses TRBV27 and TRBJ1-6, with D tentatively TRBD1 (6 bases). V lost 0 bases, J lost 6 bases, and 9 bases lay in between. The CDR3 spans 15 residues. Germline CDR1 reads MNHEY; CDR2 reads SMNVEV (reference sequence). The CDR3: CASSLSGDINSPLHF. CDR3 bases: TGTGCCAGCAGTTTATCGGGGGACATTAATTCACCCCTCCACTTT.

The CDR3 sequence: CASSARAGINSPLHF. The CDR3 DNA reads TGTGCCAGCAGCGCCCGGGCGGGGATTAATTCACCCCTCCACTTT. The chain links TRBV7-2 to TRBJ1-6; no reliable D call. The ends were cut back, 5 bases at V and 6 bases at J, with 14 bases in the middle. This CDR3 has 15 amino acids. CDR1 SGHTA and CDR2 FQGNSA come from the germline V gene.

This clone was seen only once. The chain is built from TRBV6-5 and TRBJ1-4; 8 bases agree with TRBD1. The CDR3 has 14 residues. Trimming cost V 6 bases and J 5 bases; bases outside gene matches: 5. Germline V gene lookup returns CDR1 MNHEY and CDR2 SVGAGI. In nucleotides, the CDR3 is TGTGCCAGCAGGCAGGACAGGGTCAATGAAAAACTGTTTTTT. Encoded protein: CASRQDRVNEKLFF.

This clone was counted at least ten times. The V and J genes are TRBV5-4 and TRBJ1-1; tentatively, D is TRBD1 (5 bases). The CDR3 covers 13 residues. Germline V gene data show CDR1 as SGHNT and CDR2 as YYREEE (reference sequence). Deletions cut 4 bases from V and 4 bases from J, with 11 bases between. This CDR3 is CASSRFQGTEAFF. The CDR3 DNA reads TGTGCCAGCAGCCGTTTTCAGGGCACTGAAGCTTTCTTT.

This clone appeared a few times. CDR3 protein: CASNDNLNTEAFF. DNA for the CDR3: TGTGCCAGCAACGACAACCTGAACACTGAAGCTTTCTTT. The rearrangement joins TRBV6-5 to TRBJ1-1; D gene unclear. This CDR3 has 13 residues. Germline CDR1 and CDR2: MNHEY and SVGAGI. The V end lost 7 bases, the J end lost 0 bases, and 9 bases lay between the germline ends.

The rearrangement links TRBV5-6 to TRBJ1-2; D might be TRBD1 (5 bases). CDR3 length: 13 amino acids. V lost 2 bases and J 9 bases, leaving 14 bases between the germline ends. The germline V gene encodes CDR1 SGHDT and CDR2 YYEEEE. In nucleotides, the CDR3 is TGTGCCAGCAGCTTAGGGGAACCGCGTAGCTACACCTTC. Translating gives CASSLGEPRSYTF. Based on the CDR3 plus reference TRBV5-6 and TRBJ1-2, the full variable domain is DAGVTQSPTHLIKTRGQQVTLRCSPKSGHDTVSWYQQALGQGPQFIFQYYEEEERQRGNFPDRFSGHQFPNYSSELNVNALLLGDSALYLCASSLGEPRSYTFGSGTRLTVV.

This rearrangement joins TRBV24-1 to TRBJ2-3, with unresolved D. V was pared by 4 bases and J by 3 bases, with 7 bases between. The germline gives CDR1 KGHDR, CDR2 SFDVKD. The CDR3 spans 13 residues. The DNA of the CDR3 is TGTGCCACCAGTGACCTCGTGACAGATACGCAGTATTTT. Translation gives CATSDLVTDTQYF.

The CDR3 reads CASSLDSLTAGLYEQYF. CDR3 in DNA: TGTGCCAGCAGCTTGGACTCTTTGACAGCAGGCCTTTACGAGCAGTACTTC. The chain combines TRBV5-5 with TRBJ2-7; perhaps TRBD1 as D (5 bases). The CDR3 is 17 residues long. V was cut by 0 bases and J by 4 bases, with 20 bases left in between. The germline CDR1 and CDR2 sequences are SGHKS and YYEKEE (reference sequence). Full variable domain (rest looked up from reference TRBV5-5 and TRBJ2-7): DAGVTQSPTHLIKTRGQQVTLRCSPISGHKSVSWYQQVLGQGPQFIFQYYEKEERGRGNFPDRFSARQFPNYSSELNVNALLLGDSALYLCASSLDSLTAGLYEQYFGPGTRLTVT.

About this clone: The same CDR3 arises from other DNA sequences in this sample as well. CDR3 in amino acids: CASSRSGGGETQYF. CDR3 in DNA: TGTGCCAGCAGTAGAAGCGGAGGAGGGGAGACCCAGTACTTC. The chain recombines TRBV6-2 or TRBV6-3 with TRBJ2-5, with D possibly being TRBD2 (6 bases). The germline V gene has CDR1 MNHEY and CDR2 SVGEGT. The CDR3 has 14 residues. The V end lost 5 bases, the J end lost 5 bases, and 15 bases lay between the germline ends.

This clone was counted a single time. The rearrangement links TRBV24-1 to TRBJ2-1; the match to TRBD1 covers 7 bases. Trimming cost V 2 bases and J 4 bases; bases outside gene matches: 10. The CDR3 extends over 17 amino acids. Germline V gives CDR1 KGHDR, CDR2 SFDVKD. The CDR3 spells CATSDWRAPGGYNEQFF. CDR3 DNA sequence: TGTGCCACCAGTGATTGGCGGGCGCCAGGGGGATACAATGAGCAGTTCTTC.

This clone has more than one count but fewer than ten. This chain connects TRBV9 to TRBJ2-7; D is unclear. V lost 4 bases, J lost 5 bases, and 10 bases lay in between. There are 12 residues in the CDR3. The germline V gene encodes CDR1 SGDLS and CDR2 YYNGEE. The CDR3, as DNA: TGTGCCAGCAGCCTCCGACTTGACGAGCAGTACTTC. Its translation: CASSLRLDEQYF.

There are a few counts of this clone. The rearrangement joins TRBV7-2 to TRBJ1-5, with D possibly being TRBD1 (6 bases). Germline CDR1 is SGHTA and CDR2 is FQGNSA. Trimming removed 3 bases at V and 5 bases at J, with 8 bases between. This CDR3 has 13 residues. The CDR3 reads CASSLDSYQPQHF. CDR3 nucleotides: TGTGCCAGCAGCTTGGACAGCTATCAGCCCCAGCATTTT.

The rearrangement uses TRBV28 and TRBJ2-3; TRBD2 agrees at 12 bases. Germline CDR1 MDHEN, CDR2 SYDVKM. This CDR3 spans 16 amino acids. Trimming at V came to 10 bases and at J to 1 base, leaving 9 bases not matched to a gene. CDR3 in amino acids: CAIKGASGRGTDTQYF. Here the CDR3 DNA reads TGTGCCATAAAGGGGGCTAGCGGGAGGGGCACAGATACGCAGTATTTT.

The V and J genes are TRBV7-9 and TRBJ2-2, with 9 bases matching TRBD2. CDR1 is SEHNR and CDR2 is FQNEAQ in the germline V gene (reference sequence). Trimming cost V 3 bases and J 3 bases; bases outside gene matches: 8. The CDR3 covers 17 residues. DNA of the CDR3: TGTGCCAGCAGCTTTATTCTAGCGGGGACTCACACCGGGGAGCTGTTTTTT. Protein sequence: CASSFILAGTHTGELFF.

DNA of the CDR3: TGCGCCAGCAGCTCGGAGCCCGCAGATACGCAGTATTTT. Its protein product is CASSSEPADTQYF. The chain recombines TRBV5-1 with TRBJ2-3; D remains ambiguous. CDR3 length equals 13 residues. V lost 3 bases and J 4 bases, leaving 9 bases between the germline ends. Germline CDR1 and CDR2: SGHRS and YFSETQ. The entire variable domain, with the rest obtained from reference TRBV5-1 and TRBJ2-3, is as follows: KAGVTQTPRYLIKTRGQQVTLSCSPISGHRSVSWYQQTPGQGLQFLFEYFSETQRNKGNFPGRFSGRQFSNSRSEMNVSTLELGDSALYLCASSSEPADTQYFGPGTRLTVL.

This chain links TRBV19 with TRBJ2-5, with 11 bases that match TRBD2. Germline CDR1 reads LNHDA; CDR2 reads SQIVND (reference sequence). With V trimmed by 5 bases and J by 1 base, 6 bases remained unmatched. The CDR3 has 16 residues. The chain's CDR3 is CASSQTSGVPQETQYF. CDR3 coding DNA: TGTGCCAGTAGTCAGACTAGCGGGGTTCCCCAAGAGACCCAGTACTTC.

The count of this clone is one. Different DNA sequences within this sample yield the same CDR3. This CDR3 reads CASSLLDEQYF. In DNA, the CDR3 is TGTGCCAGCAGTCTACTGGACGAGCAGTACTTC. The chain combines TRBV28 with TRBJ2-7; D remains ambiguous. The V end lost 5 bases, the J end lost 5 bases, and 7 bases lay between the germline ends. This CDR3 is 11 amino acids long. Germline V CDR1 and CDR2: MDHEN, SYDVKM. Based on the CDR3 plus reference TRBV28 and TRBJ2-7, the full variable domain is DVKVTQSSRYLVKRTGEKVFLECVQDMDHENMFWYRQDPGLGLRLIYFSYDVKMKEKGDIPEGYSVSREKKERFSLILESASTNQTSMYLCASSLLDEQYFGPGTRLTVT.

The V and J genes are TRBV30 and TRBJ2-5; maybe TRBD2 (6 bases). The V end was cut by 1 base, the J end by 5 bases, with 11 bases between. Per germline, CDR1 GTSNPN and CDR2 SVGIG (reference sequence). This CDR3 spans 13 amino acids. CDR3 in amino acids: CAWSGVRGETQYF. The CDR3 DNA sequence: TGTGCCTGGAGTGGCGTCCGGGGGGAGACCCAGTACTTC.

This clone was recorded a few times. The chain uses TRBV19 and TRBJ2-2, with 8 positions matching TRBD1. Germline values: CDR1 LNHDA, CDR2 SQIVND (reference sequence). V lost 7 bases and J lost 3; bases outside the gene matches: 4. The CDR3 loop spans 14 amino acids. CDR3 coding DNA: TGTGCCAGTACTCCGACAGGGGACACCGGGGAGCTGTTTTTT. It is translated as CASTPTGDTGELFF.

This chain uses TRBV11-1 with TRBJ2-5; D is possibly TRBD2 (5 bases). V lost 4 bases, J lost 9 bases, and 21 bases lay in between. Germline CDR1 reads SGHAT; CDR2 reads FQDESV (reference sequence). The CDR3 is made up of 15 amino acids. The CDR3 is CASSSLGLTQEAQYF. The CDR3 nucleotides read TGTGCCAGCAGCTCCCTAGGATTGACTCAGGAGGCCCAGTACTTC.

CDR3 sequence (DNA): TGTGCCAGCAGCCCCGGGACTAGCGCGGGTGAGCAGTTCTTC. It specifies CASSPGTSAGEQFF. The rearrangement links TRBV7-2 to TRBJ2-1, with 10 bases fitting TRBD2. Germline V CDR1 and CDR2: SGHTA, FQGNSA. This CDR3 contains 14 residues. Trimming took 5 bases from V and 9 from J; bases not matched to a gene: 7.

The chain has TRBV5-1 and TRBJ1-1; D unresolved. Trimming cost V 4 bases and J 1 base, with 11 bases left between them. Per the germline V gene, CDR1 is SGHRS and CDR2 is YFSETQ. The CDR3 contains 14 residues. This CDR3 is CASSPPSGNTEAFF. CDR3 nucleotide sequence: TGCGCCAGCAGCCCCCCGTCAGGGAACACTGAAGCTTTCTTT.

This CDR3 is CASSDPQGTGGNEQFF. The CDR3, as DNA: TGTGCCAGCAGTGACCCACAGGGCACTGGGGGCAATGAGCAGTTCTTC. The J gene is TRBJ2-1, the V gene TRBV6-4, with D perhaps TRBD1 (6 bases). Germline V gene data show CDR1 as MRHNA and CDR2 as SNTAGT. V dropped 2 bases and J dropped 6 bases, with 17 bases sitting between them. The CDR3 consists of 16 residues.

The CDR3 loop is CASSPSGTTDTQYF. DNA for the CDR3: TGTGCCAGCAGCCCTAGCGGGACCACAGATACGCAGTATTTT. The chain joins TRBV3-1 (or the pseudogene TRBV3-2) to TRBJ2-3; 9 bases are shared with TRBD2. This CDR3 region has 14 residues. V shed 4 bases and J 2 bases; nucleotides not matched to a gene: 1. In germline, CDR1 is LGHDT, CDR2 YNNKEL (reference sequence).

The chain has TRBV29-1 and TRBJ2-1; 13 bases are shared with TRBD2. V was clipped by 1 base and J by 8 bases; unmatched bases: 11. The CDR3 covers 17 residues. The germline V gene has CDR1 SQVTM and CDR2 ANQGSEA. The CDR3 sequence: CSVEGTSGRPTTDEQFF. The CDR3, as DNA: TGCAGCGTTGAAGGGACTAGCGGGAGACCCACAACGGATGAGCAGTTCTTC.

The V and J genes are TRBV18 and TRBJ1-5; D is undetermined. Germline assignment: CDR1 KGHSH and CDR2 LQKENI. V was pared by 1 base and J by 0 bases, with 10 bases between. This CDR3 has 16 amino acids. CDR3 sequence: CASSPLAGISNQPQHF. Here the CDR3 DNA reads TGTGCCAGCTCACCACTGGCGGGAATTAGCAATCAGCCCCAGCATTTT.